This T cell receptor (beta chain) was profiled in a study of cytomegalovirus exposure and HLA in healthy donors (dated by TCRdb to 2016 to 2017). Turning to the overall study: An earlier analysis of 587 of the donors reported more than 250 Gb of sequence data and around 110 million unique TCR beta sequences from about 179 million T cells. In an earlier analysis of 587 of the donors, high-throughput TCR beta sequencing was used to judge whether each TCR beta V gene segment behaved as functional or pseudogenic. Besides the first cohort of under 700 subjects, a separate validation cohort made up of 120 different subjects was used. All discovery cohort repertoires had been generated on a single sequencing platform. A later analysis re-analyzed previously published TCR beta repertoires from 650 to 800 donors and added high-resolution HLA genotyping to study TCR occurrence patterns. HLA typing covered class I and class II loci at four-digit resolution. The number of typed donors differed by locus: about 629-630 for A, B, C, DRB1 and DQB1; some 540 for DQA1; fewer than 610 for DPA1; and roughly 490 for DPB1. To predict cytomegalovirus infection status, the study brought together high-throughput TCR immunosequencing, statistical association of individual TCRs with disease status, and machine learning. Using immunosequencing, the study profiled T cell repertoires from about 620 subjects and related those repertoires to cytomegalovirus serostatus. The later analysis used no new phenotypic data to find candidate immune exposures, relying instead on TCR beta sequences and their occurrence across donors. Among 350 to 400 genotyped donors of the cohort, an average of about 240,000 unique TCR beta nucleotide sequences were sequenced per donor, roughly 20% of them non-productive. Alongside the repertoire data, information on donor age, sex, ethnicity and CMV serostatus was compiled. A later genetic analysis used genome-wide SNP genotypes for 398 of the 666 donors, treating that subset as a discovery cohort. About five DR-DQ haplotypes were handled as single units for association and clustering, since linkage in the cohort was strong. The genetic ancestry cluster associated with self-reported Caucasian donors included roughly four fifths of the 300 to 400 genotyped donors. Roughly 320 gigabases of sequencing data and roughly 80 million unique TCR sequences made up an early release that covered nearly 650 HLA-typed donors. The study was designed to test whether signatures of past pathogen exposure could be identified by cataloging public T cell receptors. Beyond this particular receptor, the publication reports: Several of the top co-occurrence clusters appeared to be linked to parvovirus B19, influenza, CMV and Epstein-Barr virus, according to a later analysis. Cytomegalovirus status was reported to be diagnosed by the classifier with high specificity and sensitivity in both the original and validation cohorts. Most TCR sequences were seen in very few donors, while some public TCRs were found in many individuals. In vitro tests confirmed that a few of the cytomegalovirus-associated TCR beta chains recognize cytomegalovirus antigens. Broadly in line with IMGT annotations, most TCR beta V segments showed up in productive rearrangements about 87% or about 30% of the time in an earlier analysis of several hundred of the donors. Roughly uniform sequencing depth across donors was assumed in presence/absence analyses, although this assumption may not hold. A later genetic analysis associated a missense DCLRE1C variant with V-gene and J-gene trimming of TCR beta chains, and an independent cohort replicated the association. The authors suggested that the approach could potentially be extended to other disease states and immunological phenotypes. A cluster of highly shared sequence variants was judged likely to represent a technical artifact of the sequencing pipeline. In the study, approximately 150 TCR beta chains were listed as associated with cytomegalovirus. In a later analysis, HLA-associated TCR beta chains showed more clonal expansion and lower generation probabilities than non-associated chains that were equally common. A further reported finding was that TCR beta sequences accurately predicted the HLA-A and HLA-B alleles for most subjects in the first cohort. According to a later genetic analysis, donors in an Asian-associated ancestry cluster had fewer N-insertions in productive TCRs than the roughly 660-donor mean. Most CMV-associated TCR beta chains appeared to be HLA-restricted in a later analysis, and the HLA associations seemed to be driven largely by CMV exposure. Linkage disequilibrium might explain the correlated functional status among segregating V segments, but an unknown experimental factor could not be excluded. A later analysis associated some 17,000 TCR beta sequences with specific HLA alleles at a false discovery rate of 0.05. According to a later analysis, TCR association rates differed among HLA loci, with DRB1 alleles showing the most associated TCRs and HLA-C alleles showing the fewest. Immune exposure information for the cohort was limited to CMV serostatus. Because counts were too low, about 17 rarely observed V segments, including chromosome 9 orphons, were excluded from the earlier analysis of 587 of the donors. Because some donors lacked HLA typing at each locus, the association tests relied only on the typed subset. The cohort was sequenced for TCR beta chains only, and without alpha or paired-chain data the features that could be detected were limited. Because the 87-base-pair reads could not distinguish some IMGT-functional V segments, including TRBV6-2 and TRBV6-3, those segments were excluded. Assigning TCR associations to individual alleles was difficult when HLA alleles, especially DR and DQ, strongly co-occurred.

This clone was recorded only once. What antigen it recognizes has not been identified. Per-base qualities were not stored, and no clone one base away is much larger. CDR1 and CDR2, per the germline V gene, are ENHRY and SYGVKD. The CDR3 runs 13 residues from the cysteine to the phenylalanine. The sequence is cut down to CDR3 DNA, 39 bases in frame from base 1. V is pruned by 4 bases and J by 4 bases, leaving 2 bases of the junction without a gene match. The cohort comprised more than 550 healthy bone marrow donors. At the time of sampling, all cohort members were nominally healthy, though unrecorded immune exposures were likely present. The donor was CMV seropositive and was included in the group of approximately 300 seropositive cohort members. Every donor gave a peripheral blood sample, and the peripheral blood mononuclear cells from that sample were used for TCR beta sequencing. The Qiagen DNeasy Blood Extraction Kit was used to extract genomic DNA from the blood cell samples.

Receptor amplification or capture employed the immunoSEQ multiplex PCR assay. For the multiplex PCR, a mixture combining 60 forward primers for TCR Vbeta segments and 13 reverse primers for TCR Jbeta segments was used. Amplification of the CDR3 region of rearranged TCR beta genes was performed with a multiplex PCR assay on genomic DNA. The Illumina HiSeq System was used to sequence the amplified TCR beta libraries as 87-base-pair reads. Per the source publication's procedure: Across the 500 to 700 repertoires, a later analysis counted roughly 84 million unique TCR beta chains, some 11 million of which were shared by at least two donors. A nearest-neighbor algorithm error-corrected the raw reads and collapsed the reads into unique sequences, merging closely related sequences to remove PCR and sequencing errors. To assign V, D and J gene segments, CDR3 sequences were aligned to IMGT reference sequences. For a sequence to be retained, at least a six-nucleotide match to both a V gene segment and a J gene segment was required. Rearrangements were classified as productive when the CDR3 lacked stop codons and remained in frame with V and J, and all other rearrangements were classified as non-productive. Following IMGT convention, CDR3 was defined as the stretch from the second conserved V-encoded cysteine to the conserved J-encoded phenylalanine. The earlier analysis of 550 to 650 of the donors excluded any sequence lacking an unambiguous match to a single V gene segment. In an earlier analysis of several hundred of the donors, V segments were called functional above 56.7% productive rearrangements and were called segregating when the between-donor standard deviation exceeded 5%. A statistical classification framework was built for diagnosing cytomegalovirus status from the catalog of TCR beta chain sequences. In a later analysis, TCR nucleotide sequences were compared against IMGT/GENE-DB human TR gene sequences so that V and J genes could be assigned. In a later analysis, CDR3 sequences and most-parsimonious VDJ recombination scenarios were assigned using the TCRdist pipeline. In a later analysis, every TCR beta chain was defined by the combination of its CDR3 amino acid sequence and its V-gene family, and reads without a unique V-gene family were dropped. A later analysis removed 592 highly shared, low-generation-probability nucleotide sequences to deal with suspected cross-contamination and a sequencing artifact. In a later analysis, a clonal expansion index was calculated for each public chain from normalized within-repertoire ranks of inferred template counts. In a later analysis, generation probabilities were computed using a VDJ recombination model fitted to out-of-frame rearrangements, and the results were checked against IGoR. Hypergeometric tests were used in a later analysis to score TCR-TCR, TCR-HLA and TCR-CMV co-occurrence, with a repertoire-size bias correction applied to the TCR pairs. False discovery rates were estimated in a later analysis by permuting HLA or CMV assignments 20 times. A later analysis grouped co-occurring TCRs with DBSCAN, adding TCRdist sequence similarity when clustering within HLA-allele-positive subsets. Repertoires with fewer than 30,000 or more than 120,000 public chains were left out of co-occurrence clustering, as were a handful of repertoires with anomalous nucleotide sharing. Entries here come from immuneACCESS through TCRdb and include only in-frame sequences with V and J called. Some clones fail to appear in such tables; in the studies checked, an unresolved V gene covers under half of the shortfall, and the cause of the remainder is unknown. The DNA gave D and trimming, while V, J and clone size come from that table. This sample comprises around 94,000 clones, roughly 73% of them detected only once. The top ten clones comprise approximately 4.7% of the sample.

This clonotype originated in a male donor in good health and CMV-seropositive. The sample consisted of PBMCs. The rearranged segments are TRBV10-3 and TRBJ2-5; a stretch of 8 junction bases matches TRBD1. In nucleotides, the sequence is TGTGCCATCAGTGGAACAGGGGGAGAGACCCAGTACTTC. Translated, it reads CAISGTGGETQYF.